Listed below are T cell receptor beta chains from one sample, sequenced in a study of blood T cell repertoires in COVID-19. Sequencing was performed with immunoSEQ multiplex PCR; in TCRdb, only in-frame clones are kept and a portion is missing. Of around 480,000 clones listed, approximately 90% are singletons. Material for sequencing was PBMCs or T cells enriched from blood (not recorded which). All receptors derive from a woman aged 18-29 years who had recovered from COVID-19. CDR3s include the opening cysteine and the closing phenylalanine or tryptophan. Fields, in order: J gene, clone size, V gene, CDR3 protein. The size field is filled for only some rows; it gives once, few, many or a size class.

TRBJ1-2	.	TRBV3-1/TRBV3-2	CASSQGQGPVYGYTF
TRBJ2-5	.	TRBV10-3	CAISGGGTLWETQYF
TRBJ2-1	.	TRBV18	CASSRWGTGGNNNEQFF
TRBJ2-1	.	TRBV5-1	CASSLGQPYNEQFF
TRBJ1-3	.	TRBV18	CASSKQTGHSGNTIYF
TRBJ1-1	.	TRBV7-6	CASSSYSGTEAFF
TRBJ2-5	.	TRBV24-1	CATGPPETQYF
TRBJ1-6	.	TRBV2	CASRGGLSRPLHF
TRBJ2-2	.	TRBV6-4	CASSKSGSPANTGELFF
TRBJ2-3	.	TRBV27	CASSRRTSNSDTQYF
TRBJ2-1	.	TRBV15	CATSISRTYNEQFF
TRBJ2-7	.	TRBV6-1	CASSEAPGGGYEQYF
TRBJ2-2	.	TRBV12-3/TRBV12-4	CASSLRGGGELFF
TRBJ2-2	.	TRBV5-6	CASSERQHYLNTGELFF
TRBJ2-5	.	TRBV2	CASSEEGRETQYF
TRBJ2-1	once	TRBV9	CASSPSVYNEQFF
TRBJ1-5	.	TRBV2	CASTPGQGLNQPQHF
TRBJ1-2	once	TRBV11-2	CASSLVVGPRDRSGYTF
TRBJ1-2	once	TRBV6-1	CASSEALDRGNYGYTF
TRBJ2-5	.	TRBV3-1/TRBV3-2	CASSQRAGDSPKTQYF
TRBJ1-1	once	TRBV6-4	CASRKMGQNTEAFF
TRBJ1-6	.	TRBV9	CASSNTGTGSSPLHF
TRBJ2-2	.	TRBV7-6	CASSLQGQGASTGELFF
TRBJ2-4	.	TRBV7-2	CASSFGQINIQYF
TRBJ2-5	.	TRBV28	CASSFGAAGAQETQYF
TRBJ2-1	few	TRBV12-5	CASVPGGQVSSYNEQFF
TRBJ1-1	.	TRBV6-6	CAAGHKWSDTEAFF
TRBJ2-1	once	TRBV7-8	CASRLAGNNEQFF
TRBJ1-1	.	TRBV9	CASSALPGVPNTEAFF
TRBJ1-2	.	TRBV2	CASSSSRGPLYGYTF
TRBJ2-1	.	TRBV10-3	CAIRAGTDNEQFF
TRBJ1-1	.	TRBV7-2	CASSLARRETEAFF
TRBJ2-7	.	TRBV24-1	CATSDPGTGTYEQYF
TRBJ1-6	.	TRBV28	CASTQGDSPLHF
TRBJ2-5	.	TRBV12-5	CASGLVRDGTVLAETQYF
TRBJ2-7	.	TRBV2	CASSRSSGGVYEQYF
TRBJ1-1	.	TRBV19	CASSIGAGGKNTEAFF
TRBJ2-3	.	TRBV19	CASRVTGAGDTQYF
TRBJ2-3	.	TRBV7-8	CASRDRLAGGWDTQYF
TRBJ1-1	.	TRBV6-1	CASSERRGLNTEAFF
TRBJ2-1	.	TRBV2	CASSLTGNYNEQFF
TRBJ1-1	.	TRBV2	CASSQRDFRNTEAFF
TRBJ1-4	.	TRBV5-6	CASSSKFSGPAEEKLFF
TRBJ1-4	.	TRBV5-1	CASSLDPGQLNEKLFF
TRBJ2-1	.	TRBV27	CASSLSTGGENEQFF
TRBJ1-5	.	TRBV4-1	CASSQGQFNQPQHF
TRBJ1-2	.	TRBV14	CASSPRDTNYGYTF
TRBJ2-5	once	TRBV5-1	CASNEGAAETQYF
TRBJ1-2	.	TRBV29-1	CSAVTGGIGYGYTF
TRBJ1-1	once	TRBV7-9	CASSSQGNTEAFF